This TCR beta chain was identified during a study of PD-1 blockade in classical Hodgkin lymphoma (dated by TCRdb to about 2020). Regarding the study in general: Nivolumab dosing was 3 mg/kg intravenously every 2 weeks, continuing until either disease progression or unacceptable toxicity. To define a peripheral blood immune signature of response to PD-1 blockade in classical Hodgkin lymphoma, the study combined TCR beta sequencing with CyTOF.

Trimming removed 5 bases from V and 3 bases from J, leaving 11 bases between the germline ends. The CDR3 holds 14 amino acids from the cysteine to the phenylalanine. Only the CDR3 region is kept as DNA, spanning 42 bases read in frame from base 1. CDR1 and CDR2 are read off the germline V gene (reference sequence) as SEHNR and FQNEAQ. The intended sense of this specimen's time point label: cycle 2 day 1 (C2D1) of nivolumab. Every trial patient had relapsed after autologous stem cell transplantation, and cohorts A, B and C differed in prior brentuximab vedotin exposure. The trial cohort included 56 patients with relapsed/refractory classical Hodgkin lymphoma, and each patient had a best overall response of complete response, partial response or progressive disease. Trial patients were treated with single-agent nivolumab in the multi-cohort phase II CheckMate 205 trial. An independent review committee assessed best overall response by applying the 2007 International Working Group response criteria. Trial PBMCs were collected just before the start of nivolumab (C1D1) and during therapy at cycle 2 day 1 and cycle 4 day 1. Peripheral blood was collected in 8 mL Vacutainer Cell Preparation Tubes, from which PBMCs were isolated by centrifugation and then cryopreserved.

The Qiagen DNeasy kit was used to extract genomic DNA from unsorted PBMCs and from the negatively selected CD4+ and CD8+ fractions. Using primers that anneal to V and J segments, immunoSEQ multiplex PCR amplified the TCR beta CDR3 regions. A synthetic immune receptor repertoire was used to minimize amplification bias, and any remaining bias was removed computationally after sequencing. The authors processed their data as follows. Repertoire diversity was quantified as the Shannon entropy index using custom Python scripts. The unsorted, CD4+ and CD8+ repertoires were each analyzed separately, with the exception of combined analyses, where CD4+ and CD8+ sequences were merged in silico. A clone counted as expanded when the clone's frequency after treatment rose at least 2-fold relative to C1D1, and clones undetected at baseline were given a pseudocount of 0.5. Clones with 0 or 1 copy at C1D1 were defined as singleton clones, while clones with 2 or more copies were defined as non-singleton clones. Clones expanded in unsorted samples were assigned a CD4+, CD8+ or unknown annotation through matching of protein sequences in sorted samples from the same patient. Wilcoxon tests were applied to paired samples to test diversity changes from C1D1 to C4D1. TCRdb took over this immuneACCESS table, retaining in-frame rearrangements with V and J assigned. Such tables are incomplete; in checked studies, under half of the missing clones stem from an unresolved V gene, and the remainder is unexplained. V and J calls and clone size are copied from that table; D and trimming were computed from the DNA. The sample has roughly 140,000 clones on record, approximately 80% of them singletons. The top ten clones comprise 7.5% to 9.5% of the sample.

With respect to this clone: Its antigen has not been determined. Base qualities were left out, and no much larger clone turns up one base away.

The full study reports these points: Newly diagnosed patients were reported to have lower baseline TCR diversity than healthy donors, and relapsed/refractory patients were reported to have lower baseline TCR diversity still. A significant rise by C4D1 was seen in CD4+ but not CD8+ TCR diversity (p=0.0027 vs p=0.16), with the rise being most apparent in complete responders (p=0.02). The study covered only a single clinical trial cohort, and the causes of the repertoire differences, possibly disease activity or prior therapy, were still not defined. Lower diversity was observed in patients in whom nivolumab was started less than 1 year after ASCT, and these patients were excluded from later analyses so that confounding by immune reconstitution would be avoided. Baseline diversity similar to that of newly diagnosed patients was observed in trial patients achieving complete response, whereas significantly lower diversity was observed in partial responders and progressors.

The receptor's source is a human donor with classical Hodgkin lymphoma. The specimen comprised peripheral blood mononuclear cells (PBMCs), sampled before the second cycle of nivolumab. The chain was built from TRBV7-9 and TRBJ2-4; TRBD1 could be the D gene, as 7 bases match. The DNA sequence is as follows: TGTGCCAGCAGCCAGGGGGGAGGCAAAAACATTCAGTACTTC. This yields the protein CASSQGGGKNIQYF.